Shown below are 25 T cell receptor beta chains from a single sample sequenced in a study of human T cells and chemical hapten exposure. Time point meaning: patch test 2, 6 weeks after DPC sensitization. Treatment in this sample: therapeutic diphenylcyclopropenone sensitization with weekly scalp DPC. TCRdb ran MiXCR on the RACE reads and lists one entry per CDR3 protein. Of approximately 96,000 distinct CDR3 sequences listed, 9.3% are singletons. Sample: whole blood, taken in connection with sensitization to the hapten diphenylcyclopropenone (DPC). The receptors stem from a woman between 40 and 55 years old with alopecia areata. Some clones in this sample may be carry-over from other donors' samples.

The chain carries TRBV5-6 and TRBJ2-1; 7 positions agree with TRBD2. The CDR3 extends over 10 amino acids. V gave up 7 bases and J gave up 8 bases; unmatched junction bases: 0. CDR1 SGHDT and CDR2 YYEEEE come from the germline V gene. CDR3 bases: TGTGCCAGCGCGGGGGATGAGCAGTTCTTC. This encodes CASAGDEQFF.

This clonotype was recorded at least ten times. The chain joins TRBV18 to TRBJ1-2; maybe TRBD1 (5 bases). This CDR3 is 16 amino acids long. V was clipped by 2 bases and J by 5 bases, with 18 bases between them. CDR1 is KGHSH, CDR2 LQKENI, per germline. The CDR3 region has the DNA TGTGCCAGCTCACCAATTCCGGACATCTCAGGGTATGGCTACACCTTC. Its protein product is CASSPIPDISGYGYTF.

This clonotype was seen a few times. The chain recombines TRBV7-9 with TRBJ1-6; D remains unclear. Trimming stripped 5 bases from V and 8 bases from J, with 13 bases between. Germline V gene data show CDR1 as SEHNR and CDR2 as FQNEAQ (reference sequence). This CDR3 is built from 14 residues. The CDR3 sequence: CASSLDGPYSPLHF. DNA of the CDR3: TGTGCCAGCAGCCTGGACGGTCCCTATTCACCCCTCCACTTT.

This clonotype was seen at least ten times. This chain connects TRBV29-1 to TRBJ2-7; 8 positions match TRBD1. The germline V gene has CDR1 SQVTM and CDR2 ANQGSEA. This CDR3 comprises 13 residues. V lost 5 bases, J lost 5 bases, and 8 bases stayed unmatched. The CDR3 nucleotides read TGCAGCGTTTCAGGGGGCGATGTCAACGAGCAGTACTTC. Amino acids: CSVSGGDVNEQYF.

This clonotype showed up just a few times. V and J are TRBV25-1 and TRBJ2-3; tentative D call: TRBD1 (6 bases). The CDR3 totals 12 residues. Germline CDR1 and CDR2: MGHDK and SYGVNS. Trimming cost V 6 bases and J 9 bases, with 13 bases left between them. The CDR3 DNA reads as TGTGCCAGCAGGAGGGCACAGGGCACGCAGTATTTT. This gives the protein CASRRAQGTQYF.

The chain recombines TRBV27 with TRBJ2-2, with 8 bases aligning to TRBD2. Germline V gene sequence: CDR1 MNHEY, CDR2 SMNVEV (reference sequence). The CDR3 extends over 17 amino acids. V shed 5 bases and J 4 bases; nucleotides not matched to a gene: 12. The CDR3 protein is CASSLLTGGPGTGELFF. CDR3 nucleotides: TGTGCCAGCAGTCTCCTAACGGGAGGGCCTGGCACCGGGGAGCTGTTTTTT.

This clonotype was observed at least ten times. This chain connects TRBV6-2 or TRBV6-3 to TRBJ1-2; 7 bases are a match to TRBD1. V gave up 4 bases and J gave up 1 base; unmatched junction bases: 0. Germline V gene data show CDR1 as MNHEY and CDR2 as SVGEGT. The CDR3 contains 13 residues. Here the CDR3 DNA reads TGTGCCAGCAGTTGGGACAGTAACTATGGCTACACCTTC. Its translation is CASSWDSNYGYTF.

This clonotype was seen many times. The chain links TRBV4-1 to TRBJ2-1, with TRBD2 identical over 8 bases. The V and J ends lost 3 bases and 3 bases, in that order; junction bases with no gene match: 10. This CDR3 region has 17 residues. CDR1 is MGHRA, CDR2 YSYEKL, per germline. The CDR3 DNA sequence: TGCGCCAGCAGCCAGTACGGGGGGGAGGGGATCTACAATGAGCAGTTCTTC. It yields the protein CASSQYGGEGIYNEQFF.

This clonotype was picked up many times. V usage is TRBV18 and J usage is TRBJ1-1, with no clear D. Germline-derived CDR1 and CDR2 are KGHSH and LQKENI. The CDR3 totals 14 residues. Trimming removed 1 base at V and 1 base at J, with 7 bases between. The CDR3 sequence is CASSPQSGNTEAFF. The CDR3 region has the DNA TGTGCCAGCTCACCACAGAGCGGGAACACTGAAGCTTTCTTT.

This clonotype was found many times. The chain uses TRBV28 and TRBJ1-4, with D possibly being TRBD1 (6 bases). V was clipped by 10 bases and J by 8 bases, with 14 bases between them. Germline assignment: CDR1 MDHEN and CDR2 SYDVKM. The CDR3 spans 12 residues. CDR3 residues: CAMSQGKEKLFF. Here the CDR3 DNA reads TGTGCCATGTCCCAGGGGAAAGAAAAACTGTTTTTT.

This clonotype was observed at least ten times. The chain links TRBV6-2 or TRBV6-3 to TRBJ2-5; D is unclear. Between the trimmed V and J ends, which lost 8 bases and 1 base, there was a span of 14 bases. From germline, CDR1 is MNHEY and CDR2 SVGEGT. The CDR3 is 14 amino acids. CDR3 sequence reads: CASVLHRSQETQYF. The CDR3 DNA reads as TGTGCCAGCGTCCTCCACCGGAGCCAAGAGACCCAGTACTTC.

This clonotype was seen repeatedly, ten times or more. The rearrangement links TRBV5-1 to TRBJ2-1; weak D call: TRBD1 (5 bases). This CDR3 region has 14 residues. Germline V lookup: CDR1 SGHRS, CDR2 YFSETQ. V was clipped by 0 bases and J by 7 bases, with 11 bases between them. The CDR3 reads CASSLGQGYNEQFF. CDR3 sequence (DNA): TGCGCCAGCAGCTTGGGGCAGGGCTATAATGAGCAGTTCTTC. Looking up the rest from reference TRBV5-1 and TRBJ2-1 gives the full variable domain: KAGVTQTPRYLIKTRGQQVTLSCSPISGHRSVSWYQQTPGQGLQFLFEYFSETQRNKGNFPGRFSGRQFSNSRSEMNVSTLELGDSALYLCASSLGQGYNEQFFGPGTRLTVL.

The rearrangement uses TRBV28 and TRBJ2-5; TRBD2 matches 9 bases. There are 15 residues in the CDR3. Germline V lookup: CDR1 MDHEN, CDR2 SYDVKM. V was pared by 6 bases and J by 5 bases, with 10 bases of the junction left unmatched. The CDR3 region is CASSHPGLAAETQYF. CDR3 sequence (DNA): TGTGCCAGCAGCCACCCGGGACTAGCTGCGGAGACCCAGTACTTC.

The V call is TRBV28, the J call TRBJ2-7; D is unresolved. This CDR3 region has 14 residues. The germline V gene encodes CDR1 MDHEN and CDR2 SYDVKM. V was shortened by 2 bases and J by 3 bases, with 11 bases between the two germline ends. CDR3 in amino acids: CASSLAETDYEQYF. The CDR3 DNA sequence: TGTGCCAGCAGTTTAGCCGAGACGGACTACGAGCAGTACTTC.

The genes are TRBV11-1 and TRBJ1-1, with D uncertain. Looked up from germline, CDR1 is SGHAT and CDR2 is FQDESV (reference sequence). The CDR3 covers 12 residues. The V end lost 5 bases, the J end lost 3 bases, and 7 bases lay between the germline ends. CDR3: CASSPLDTEAFF. The CDR3 nucleotides read TGTGCCAGCAGCCCGCTGGACACTGAAGCTTTCTTT.

This clonotype was observed a handful of times. The chain recombines TRBV5-4 with TRBJ2-3; 11 nucleotides match TRBD2. The CDR3 sequence is 16 residues long. Looked up from germline, CDR1 is SGHNT and CDR2 is YYREEE (reference sequence). V gave up 4 bases and J gave up 3 bases; unmatched junction bases: 7. The CDR3 nucleotides read TGTGCCAGCAGCACACCACTAGCGGGAGTTACAGATACGCAGTATTTT. This gives the protein CASSTPLAGVTDTQYF.

Ten or more counts support this clonotype. The gene calls are TRBV6-1 and TRBJ1-5; no definite D call. The germline gives CDR1 MNHNS, CDR2 SASEGT. V dropped 6 bases and J dropped 3 bases, with 18 bases sitting between them. The CDR3 covers 16 residues. In nucleotides, the CDR3 is TGTGCCAGCAGCCAACTAGCCGCCCTACACAATCAGCCCCAGCATTTT. Its protein is CASSQLAALHNQPQHF.

This chain joins TRBV5-5 and TRBJ2-1; 10 bases fit TRBD2. CDR1 SGHKS and CDR2 YYEKEE come from the germline V gene (reference sequence). The CDR3 spans 17 residues. V lost 0 bases and J lost 5; bases outside the gene matches: 8. CDR3 in amino acids: CASSLVYGLAVNNEQFF. The CDR3 coding sequence is TGTGCCAGCAGCTTGGTTTATGGACTAGCGGTGAACAATGAGCAGTTCTTC.

The chain couples TRBV6-2 or TRBV6-3 to TRBJ1-2, with TRBD1 identical over 9 bases. Germline CDR1 MNHEY, CDR2 SVGEGT. The CDR3 runs to 14 residues. The junction had 9 bases not matched to a gene; V was cut back by 7 bases and J by 6 bases. The CDR3 nucleotides are TGTGCCAGCAATCTTGGGACAGGGACTCATGGCTACACCTTC. The encoded protein is CASNLGTGTHGYTF.

The chain has TRBV12-3 or TRBV12-4 and TRBJ2-3, with unresolved D. CDR3 length: 11 residues. V lost 4 bases and J 7 bases, leaving 6 bases between the germline ends. CDR3 region: CASSSPNTQYF. As DNA, the CDR3 is TGTGCCAGCAGTTCGCCAAATACGCAGTATTTT.

V and J are TRBV4-3 and TRBJ2-7, with 13 nucleotides matching TRBD2. CDR1 LGHNA and CDR2 YSLEER come from the germline V gene. This CDR3 is 15 amino acids long. V lost 4 bases and J lost 4; bases outside the gene matches: 4. The CDR3 spells CASSRGLAGIYEQYF. The DNA for the CDR3 is TGCGCCAGCAGCCGGGGACTAGCGGGGATTTACGAGCAGTACTTC.

This clonotype was counted a few times. CDR3 residues: CASSSAGGTGTEAFF. DNA of the CDR3: TGTGCCAGCAGCTCTGCTGGGGGGACGGGCACTGAAGCTTTCTTT. V is TRBV9 and J is TRBJ1-1; tentative D call: TRBD1 (5 bases). Germline CDR1 reads SGDLS; CDR2 reads YYNGEE. The CDR3 has 15 amino acids. The V gene lost 4 bases and the J gene lost 4 bases, with 17 bases spanning the gap.

This clonotype was seen repeatedly, ten times or more. The rearrangement uses TRBV6-2 or TRBV6-3 and TRBJ2-3; D gene unclear. Germline values: CDR1 MNHEY, CDR2 SVGEGT. This CDR3 spans 12 amino acids. Trimming took off 6 bases at V and 6 bases at J, with 10 bases between the two ends. In DNA form, the CDR3 reads TGTGCCAGCAGGCCCTCGCCGGATACGCAGTATTTT. Encoded protein: CASRPSPDTQYF.

This clonotype came up many times. The chain couples TRBV18 to TRBJ1-2; 10 bases align to TRBD1. The CDR3 extends over 17 amino acids. Germline trimming cut 3 bases from V and 7 bases from J; bases unmatched to any gene: 14. Germline V CDR1 and CDR2: KGHSH, LQKENI. The CDR3 DNA reads TGTGCCAGCTCACCCGGGACAGGGGCCTCTTCGAGGAGTGGCTACACCTTC. Residues: CASSPGTGASSRSGYTF.

The chain has TRBV4-2 and TRBJ2-1; a possible D gene is TRBD1 (5 bases). The CDR3 sequence is 14 residues long. Trimming cost V 3 bases and J 6 bases, with 12 bases left between them. Germline V gene sequence: CDR1 LGHNA, CDR2 YNFKEQ. The CDR3 reads CASSQDTPPNEQFF. CDR3 in DNA: TGTGCCAGCAGCCAGGACACTCCTCCCAATGAGCAGTTCTTC.